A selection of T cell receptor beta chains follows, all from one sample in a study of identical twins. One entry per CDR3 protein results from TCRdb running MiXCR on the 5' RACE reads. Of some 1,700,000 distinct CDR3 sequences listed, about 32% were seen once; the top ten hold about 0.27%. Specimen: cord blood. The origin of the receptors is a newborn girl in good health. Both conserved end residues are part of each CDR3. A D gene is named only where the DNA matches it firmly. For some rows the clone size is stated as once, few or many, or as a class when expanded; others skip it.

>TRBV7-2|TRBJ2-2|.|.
CASSLWGAANTGELFF
TGTGCCAGCAGCTTATGGGGGGCCGCGAACACCGGGGAGCTGTTTTTT
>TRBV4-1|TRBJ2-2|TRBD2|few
CASSQDLGRGYDTGELFF
TGCGCCAGCAGCCAAGACCTCGGGAGGGGGTACGACACCGGGGAGCTGTTTTTT
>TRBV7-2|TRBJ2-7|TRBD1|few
CASSLGRDSPTYEQYF
TGTGCCAGCAGCTTAGGCCGGGACAGTCCAACCTACGAGCAGTACTTC
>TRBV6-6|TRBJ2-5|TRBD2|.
CASSPLRTSGQETQYF
TGTGCCAGCAGTCCCCTAAGGACTAGCGGGCAAGAGACCCAGTACTTC
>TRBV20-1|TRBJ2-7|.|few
CSASPPPGRVYLSYEQYF
TGCAGTGCTAGTCCGCCACCAGGGCGGGTCTACCTCTCCTACGAGCAGTACTTC
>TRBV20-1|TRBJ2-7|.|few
CSARVWGLEAGPGNEQYF
TGCAGTGCTAGAGTTTGGGGATTAGAGGCGGGACCAGGAAACGAGCAGTACTTC
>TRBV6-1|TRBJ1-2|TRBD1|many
CASTGTGVNYGYTF
TGTGCCAGCACAGGGACAGGGGTAAACTATGGCTACACCTTC
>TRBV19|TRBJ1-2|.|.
CASSMDASYGYTF
TGTGCCAGTAGTATGGACGCGTCCTATGGCTACACCTTC
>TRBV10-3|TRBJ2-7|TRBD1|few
CAISESGTETYEQYF
TGTGCCATCAGTGAGTCGGGGACAGAGACCTACGAGCAGTACTTC
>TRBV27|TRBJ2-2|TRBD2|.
CASSETSGRYGELFF
TGTGCCAGCAGTGAGACTAGCGGGAGATACGGGGAGCTGTTTTTT
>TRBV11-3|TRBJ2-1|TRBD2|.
CASSPGGLAGVWSYNGQFF
TGTGCCAGCAGCCCAGGGGGACTAGCGGGAGTTTGGTCCTACAATGGGCAGTTCTTC
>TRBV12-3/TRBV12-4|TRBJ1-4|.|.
CASSFGGHNENLFF
TGTGCCAGCAGTTTCGGGGGTCATAATGAAAACCTGTTTTTT
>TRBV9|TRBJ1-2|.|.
CASSVDQGAGNYGYTF
TGTGCCAGCAGCGTAGACCAGGGAGCGGGGAACTATGGCTACACCTTC
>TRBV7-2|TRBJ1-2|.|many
CASSPKTYGYTF
TGTGCCAGCAGCCCAAAGACCTATGGCTACACCTTC
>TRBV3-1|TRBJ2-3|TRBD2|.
CASSQDLAGVEDTQYF
TGTGCCAGCAGCCAAGATCTAGCGGGAGTAGAAGATACGCAGTATTTT
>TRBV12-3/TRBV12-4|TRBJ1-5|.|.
CASAVKYQPQHF
TGTGCCAGCGCAGTTAAGTATCAGCCCCAGCATTTT
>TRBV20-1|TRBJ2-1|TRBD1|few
CSATGQGAYNEQFF
TGCAGTGCCACGGGACAGGGGGCTTACAATGAGCAGTTCTTC
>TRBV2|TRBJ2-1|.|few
CASSEGVEQFF
TGTGCCAGCAGTGAAGGGGTTGAGCAGTTCTTC
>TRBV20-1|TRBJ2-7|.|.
CSARVKQYF
TGCAGTGCTAGAGTTAAGCAGTACTTC
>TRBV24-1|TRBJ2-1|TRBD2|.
CATGDGLASGAYNEQFF
TGTGCCACCGGTGATGGGTTAGCTAGCGGGGCATACAATGAGCAGTTCTTC
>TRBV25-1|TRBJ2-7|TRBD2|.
CASSDDWRGSYNEQYF
TGTGCCAGCAGTGATGACTGGCGGGGGTCCTACAATGAGCAGTACTTC
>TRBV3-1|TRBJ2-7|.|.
CASSPPSGYLTYEQYF
TGTGCCAGCAGCCCACCGTCGGGGTACCTGACCTACGAGCAGTACTTC
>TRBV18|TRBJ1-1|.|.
CASSPDGIMNTEAFF
TGTGCCAGCTCACCTGACGGTATCATGAACACTGAAGCTTTCTTT
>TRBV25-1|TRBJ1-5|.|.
CASSEWDANQPQHF
TGTGCCAGCAGTGAGTGGGATGCGAATCAGCCCCAGCATTTT
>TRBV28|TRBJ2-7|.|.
CASNQRAACYEQYF
TGTGCCAGCAATCAAAGGGCAGCTTGTTACGAGCAGTACTTC
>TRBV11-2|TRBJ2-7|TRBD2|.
CASSFEGLAINEQYF
TGTGCCAGCAGCTTCGAGGGACTAGCTATCAATGAGCAGTACTTC
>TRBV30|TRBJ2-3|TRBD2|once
CAWRGLASTDTQYF
TGTGCCTGGAGGGGACTAGCCTCAACAGATACGCAGTATTTT
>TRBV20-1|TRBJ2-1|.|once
CSASHFVNEQFF
TGCAGTGCTAGTCATTTTGTCAATGAGCAGTTCTTC
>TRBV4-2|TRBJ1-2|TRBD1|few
CASSADRGEGYTF
TGTGCCAGCAGCGCGGACAGGGGGGAAGGCTACACCTTC
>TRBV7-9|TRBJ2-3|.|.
CASSASWADTQYF
TGTGCCAGCAGCGCCAGTTGGGCAGATACGCAGTATTTT
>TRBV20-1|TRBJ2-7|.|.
CSATSSPYEQYF
TGCAGTGCCACGTCCTCCCCCTACGAGCAGTACTTC
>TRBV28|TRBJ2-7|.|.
CASSLRAQGHEQYF
TGTGCCAGCAGTTTACGGGCGCAGGGCCACGAGCAGTACTTC
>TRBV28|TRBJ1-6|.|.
CASSIPGRERNSPLHF
TGTGCCAGCAGCATCCCCGGAAGGGAGCGTAATTCACCCCTCCACTTT
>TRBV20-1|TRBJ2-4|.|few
CSARDGHLAKNIQYF
TGCAGTGCTAGAGATGGCCATTTAGCCAAAAACATTCAGTACTTC
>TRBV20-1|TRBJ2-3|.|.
CSAGRTESTQYF
TGCAGTGCTGGGAGGACAGAAAGTACGCAGTATTTT
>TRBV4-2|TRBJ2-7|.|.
CASSHVTGNVEQYF
TGTGCCAGCAGCCACGTAACAGGGAATGTCGAGCAGTACTTC
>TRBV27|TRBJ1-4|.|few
CASSLASTWGKLFF
TGTGCCAGCAGTTTAGCGTCCACCTGGGGGAAACTGTTTTTT
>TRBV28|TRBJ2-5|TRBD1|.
CASSLATGGSLGNEQYF
TGTGCCAGCAGTTTAGCAACAGGGGGCAGTTTGGGGAATGAGCAGTACTTC
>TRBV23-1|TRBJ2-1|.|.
CASRSGWNEQFF
TGCGCCAGTCGGAGCGGTTGGAATGAGCAGTTCTTC